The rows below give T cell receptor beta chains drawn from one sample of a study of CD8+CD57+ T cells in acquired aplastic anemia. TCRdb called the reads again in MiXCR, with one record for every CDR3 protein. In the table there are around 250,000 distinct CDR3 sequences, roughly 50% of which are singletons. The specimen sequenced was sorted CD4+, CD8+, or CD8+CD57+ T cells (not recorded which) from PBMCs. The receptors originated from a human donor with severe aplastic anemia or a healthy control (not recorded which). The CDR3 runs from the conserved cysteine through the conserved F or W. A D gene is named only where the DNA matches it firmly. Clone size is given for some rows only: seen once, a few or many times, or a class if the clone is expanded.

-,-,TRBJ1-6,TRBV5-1,CASSLGGTGTHNSPLHF,TGCGCCAGCAGCTTGGGGGGCACCGGGACACATAATTCACCCCTCCACTTT
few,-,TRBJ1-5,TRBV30,CAWSMGPNQPQHF,TGTGCCTGGAGTATGGGGCCGAATCAGCCCCAGCATTTT
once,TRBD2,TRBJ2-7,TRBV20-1,CSASQREYEQYF,TGCAGTGCTAGCCAGCGGGAGTACGAGCAGTACTTC
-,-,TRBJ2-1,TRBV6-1,CASSEASAVSSYNEQFF,TGTGCCAGCAGTGAAGCCTCGGCGGTAAGCTCCTACAATGAGCAGTTCTTC
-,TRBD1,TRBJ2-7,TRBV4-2,CASSQASATGGSYEQYF,TGTGCCAGCAGCCAAGCTAGCGCGACAGGGGGGTCCTACGAGCAGTACTTC
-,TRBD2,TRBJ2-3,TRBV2,CASQTSGGLTQYF,TGTGCCAGCCAGACTAGCGGGGGCCTTACGCAGTATTTT
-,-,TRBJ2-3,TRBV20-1,CSLERGSTDTQYF,TGCAGCCTTGAGAGAGGGAGCACAGATACGCAGTATTTT
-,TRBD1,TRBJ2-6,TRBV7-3,CASSLQLQGAGANVLTF,TGTGCCAGCAGCCTACAATTACAGGGGGCCGGGGCCAACGTCCTGACTTTC
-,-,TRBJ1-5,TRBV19,CASSPGGHSNQPQHF,TGTGCCAGTAGTCCGGGAGGGCATAGCAATCAGCCCCAGCATTTT
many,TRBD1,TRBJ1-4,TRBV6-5,CASRGTGANEKLFF,TGTGCCAGCAGGGGGACAGGGGCTAATGAAAAACTGTTTTTT
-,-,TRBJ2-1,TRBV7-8,CASSINRDQYNEQFF,TGTGCCAGCAGCATTAACCGGGACCAGTACAATGAGCAGTTCTTC
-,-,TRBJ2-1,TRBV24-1,CATSSGPINEQFF,TGTGCCACCAGTTCGGGACCGATCAATGAGCAGTTCTTC
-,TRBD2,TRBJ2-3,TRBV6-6,CASSSPGLGGGGTQYF,TGTGCCAGCAGTAGTCCGGGACTAGGAGGGGGAGGTACGCAGTATTTT
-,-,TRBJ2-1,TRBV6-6,CASRRDTDTQFF,TGTGCCAGCAGACGCGACACAGATACGCAGTTCTTC
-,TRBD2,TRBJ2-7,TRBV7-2,CASSGRGRSEQYF,TGTGCCAGCAGCGGGCGGGGGAGAAGCGAGCAGTACTTC
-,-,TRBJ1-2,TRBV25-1,CASSEYWTDNGYTF,TGTGCCAGCAGTGAATATTGGACAGATAATGGCTACACCTTC
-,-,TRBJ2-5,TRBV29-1,CSVEELGQSSTQYF,TGCAGCGTTGAAGAATTAGGGCAGTCATCGACCCAGTACTTC
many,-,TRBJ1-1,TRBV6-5,CASSYHTAGDTEAFF,TGTGCCAGCAGTTACCACACCGCAGGGGACACTGAAGCTTTCTTT
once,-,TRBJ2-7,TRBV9,CASSVELGNYEQYF,TGTGCCAGCAGCGTAGAATTAGGGAACTACGAGCAGTACTTC
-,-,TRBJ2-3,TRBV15,CATSRESGGADTQYF,TGTGCCACCAGCAGAGAGTCTGGGGGCGCAGATACGCAGTATTTT
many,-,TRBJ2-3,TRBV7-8,CASSFVRTDTQYF,TGTGCCAGCAGCTTTGTCCGCACAGATACGCAGTATTTT
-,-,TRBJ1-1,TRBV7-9,CASSLADRRDTEAFF,TGTGCCAGCAGCTTAGCCGACAGGCGGGACACTGAAGCTTTCTTT
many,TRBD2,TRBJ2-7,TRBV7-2,CASSLTRGSLYEQYF,TGTGCCAGCAGCCTCACGCGGGGGTCCCTCTACGAGCAGTACTTC
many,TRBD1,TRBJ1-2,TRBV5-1,CASSFGQDYGYTF,TGCGCCAGCAGCTTCGGACAGGACTATGGCTACACCTTC
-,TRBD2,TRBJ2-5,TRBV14,CASSPGTNGRETQHF,TGTGCCAGCTCACCCGGGACTAACGGTAGGGAGACCCAGCACTTC
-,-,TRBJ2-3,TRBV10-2,CASSQGNRGTDTQYF,TGCGCCAGCAGTCAGGGGAATCGGGGCACAGATACGCAGTATTTT
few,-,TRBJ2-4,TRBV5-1,CASSLVRGPVAKNIQYF,TGCGCCAGCAGCTTGGTAAGGGGCCCCGTGGCCAAAAACATTCAGTACTTC
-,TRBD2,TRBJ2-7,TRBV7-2,CASSPQVGTSGLGEQYF,TGTGCCAGCAGCCCGCAGGTCGGGACTAGCGGGCTGGGGGAGCAGTACTTC
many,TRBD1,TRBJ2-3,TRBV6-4,CASSRQGLGTDTQYF,TGTGCCAGCAGTCGACAGGGATTGGGCACAGATACGCAGTATTTT
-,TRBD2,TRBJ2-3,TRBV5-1,CASSFRTSGWADEQYF,TGCGCCAGCAGCTTTCGGACTAGCGGGTGGGCGGATGAGCAGTATTTT
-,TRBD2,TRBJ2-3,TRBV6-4,CASSESSGGATDTQYF,TGTGCCAGCAGTGAAAGTAGCGGGGGGGCCACAGATACGCAGTATTTT
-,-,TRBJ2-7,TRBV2,CASTQVVIYEQYF,TGTGCCAGCACCCAAGTCGTTATCTACGAGCAGTACTTC
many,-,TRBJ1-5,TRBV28,CATLDGRGDQPQHF,TGTGCCACCCTGGATGGGAGGGGGGATCAGCCCCAGCATTTT
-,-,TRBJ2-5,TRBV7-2,CASSRTGPQETQYF,TGTGCCAGCAGCCGGACCGGGCCCCAAGAGACCCAGTACTTC
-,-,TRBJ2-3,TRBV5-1,CASSLVGGGPRTDTQYF,TGCGCCAGCAGCTTGGTTGGGGGGGGGCCCCGCACAGATACGCAGTATTTT
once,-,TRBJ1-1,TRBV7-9,CASSLCPRSGPNTEAFF,TGTGCCAGCAGCTTATGTCCTAGATCGGGGCCTAACACTGAAGCTTTCTTT
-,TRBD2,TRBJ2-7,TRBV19,CASSIVAGTSYEQYF,TGTGCCAGTAGTATAGTAGCGGGTACCTCCTACGAGCAGTACTTC
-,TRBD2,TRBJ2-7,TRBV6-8,CASSSGLAGVVGEQYF,TGTGCCAGCAGCTCCGGACTAGCGGGGGTGGTGGGGGAGCAGTACTTC
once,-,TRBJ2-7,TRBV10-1,CASSEEGSEQYF,TGCGCCAGCAGTGAGGAGGGATCCGAGCAGTACTTC
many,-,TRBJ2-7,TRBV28,CASSRNGPSTGEQYF,TGTGCCAGCAGTCGTAACGGGCCCTCCACGGGAGAGCAGTACTTC
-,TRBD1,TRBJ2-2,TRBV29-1,CSVEGTGNTGELFF,TGCAGCGTTGAGGGGACAGGCAACACCGGGGAGCTGTTTTTT
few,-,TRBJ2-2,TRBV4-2,CASGFGEELFF,TGTGCCAGCGGATTTGGTGAGGAGCTGTTTTTT
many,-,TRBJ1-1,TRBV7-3,CASSWKAGVGRHTEAFF,TGTGCCAGCAGCTGGAAGGCAGGGGTCGGCAGGCACACTGAAGCTTTCTTT
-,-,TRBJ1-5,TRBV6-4,CASSGRGGLDQPQHF,TGTGCCAGCAGTGGCCGGGGGGGTTTAGATCAGCCCCAGCATTTT
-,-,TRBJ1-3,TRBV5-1,CASSLADGNTIYF,TGCGCCAGCAGCCTGGCGGACGGAAACACCATATATTTT
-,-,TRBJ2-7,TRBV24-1,CATSEWTGGVYEQYF,TGTGCCACCAGTGAATGGACCGGGGGCGTCTACGAGCAGTACTTC
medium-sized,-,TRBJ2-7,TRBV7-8,CASSLVALGYEQYF,TGTGCCAGCAGCTTAGTTGCATTGGGCTACGAGCAGTACTTC
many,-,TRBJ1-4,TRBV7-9,CASSLIQGGGEKLFF,TGTGCCAGCAGCTTAATACAGGGAGGAGGGGAAAAACTGTTTTTT
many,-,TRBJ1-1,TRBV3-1,CASSQETGRRRNTEAFF,TGTGCCAGCAGCCAAGAGACGGGGCGAAGACGGAACACTGAAGCTTTCTTT
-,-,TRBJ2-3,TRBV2,CAHRARMSTDTQYF,TGTGCCCACAGAGCACGTATGAGCACAGATACGCAGTATTTT
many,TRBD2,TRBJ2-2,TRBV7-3,CASSPSGGGGARTGELFF,TGTGCCAGCAGCCCATCGGGGGGCGGGGGGGCTCGAACCGGGGAGCTGTTTTTT
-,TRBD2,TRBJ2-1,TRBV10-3,CAIRDIAGTGAEQFF,TGTGCCATCCGAGACATAGCGGGCACCGGAGCGGAGCAGTTCTTC
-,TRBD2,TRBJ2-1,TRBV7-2,CASSSTSAHNEQFF,TGTGCCAGCAGCTCGACTAGCGCCCACAATGAGCAGTTCTTC
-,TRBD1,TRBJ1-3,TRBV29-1,CSTNGQVGGNTIYF,TGCAGCACAAACGGACAGGTGGGAGGAAACACCATATATTTT